This record looks at one T cell receptor (beta chain) sequence and its context. Its binding antigen is unknown. Base-call qualities are not available, and no considerably larger clone is one nucleotide away. TCRbeta CDR3 regions were amplified from genomic DNA by means of the immunoSEQ Assay, a bias-controlled multiplex PCR. The published analysis was carried out like this. Nucleated cell counts per sample were estimated from amplification of reference gene primers within the assay. To quantify the absolute abundance of each unique TCRbeta CDR3 rearrangement, sequence reads were collapsed and filtered. For each sample, productive Simpson clonality was calculated by taking the square root of Simpson's diversity index across productive rearrangements. TCRdb carries this immuneACCESS record with in-frame sequences only. Its versions omit some clonotypes, under half of them owing to an unresolved V gene in the studies checked, with the rest unexplained. The V and J calls and the clone size are those of that table, but D and trimming were determined from the DNA. This sample holds approximately 150,000 clones; over 70% were observed only once. The top ten clones comprise approximately 40% of the sample.

This record comes from a study of blood T cell repertoires in COVID-19 (dated by TCRdb to about 2020). Regarding the complete study: Collaborator samples came from the United States, Italy and Spain and covered acute and convalescent phases of COVID-19. The material from the prospective study consisted of cDNA or gDNA derived from T cells, B-cell-depleted T cells, or PBMCs. Deeply sampled blood TCRbeta repertoires from subjects exposed to, actively infected with, or recovered from COVID-19 were included in the dataset. The repertoires were released in a freely available public database meant as a resource for research on the immune response to SARS-CoV-2. Samples were obtained from the ongoing ImmuneRACE study (first 160 participants) and from over 1,000 subjects provided by 6 global collaborators. Sample metadata almost always included a de-identified subject ID, COVID-19 status, age in years and sex. Where available, HLA class I and class II types were obtained from metadata supplied by the sample provider rather than from assay-based typing. Study-wide findings and limitations: Clinical and demographic metadata were provided uncurated, with the amount varying by source and participant.

Based on the germline V gene, the CDR1 and CDR2 sequences are SGHDT and YYEEEE. From the cysteine through the phenylalanine, the CDR3 covers 15 amino acids. Only the CDR3 DNA is retained, 45 bases long and in frame from the first base. Deletion took 4 bases off V and 0 bases off J, with a span of 13 bases between the germline ends. Another Seattle source contributed samples from volunteer blood donors who had recovered from COVID-19. The collaborating institutions used their own protocols to collect whole blood in K2EDTA tubes. For TCRbeta analysis, collaborators shipped samples as frozen whole blood, isolated PBMCs, or DNA extracted from either of those sample types.

Sequenced sample: peripheral blood. This TCR derives from a man aged 45 to 65 who had recovered from COVID-19. This chain is built from TRBV5-6 and TRBJ1-1; TRBD1 is a possible D gene, resting on 6 matching bases. The DNA sequence is as follows: TGTGCCAGCAGCAAGATGGGGGCAATGAACACTGAAGCTTTCTTT. Translated, this is CASSKMGAMNTEAFF.